The present entry profiles one TCR beta chain with its context. This specimen comes from a study of shared clonotypes between healthy human individuals. The assay was immunoSEQ multiplex PCR, and TCRdb's table has in-frame clones only and misses some. Counted here are millions of clones, about 95% occurring once; the ten biggest clones make up 0.85% to 1.2%. As defined, naive CD8 cells were CD45RO-negative and positively selected for CCR7, with terminally differentiated effector memory CD45RA+ cells excluded. Trimming removed 3 bases at V and 0 bases at J, with 10 bases between. This CDR3 comprises 16 residues. CDR1 and CDR2 from the germline V gene are SGDLS and YYNGEE.

This chain connects TRBV9 to TRBJ1-6; tentative D call: TRBD1 (6 bases). What was sequenced was naive CD8+ T cells sorted from blood. This TCR was sampled from a man between 18 and 35 years old in good health. DNA for the CDR3: TGTGCCAGCAGCGGTGACAGGAGCTCCTATAATTCACCCCTCCACTTT. The encoded protein is CASSGDRSSYNSPLHF.